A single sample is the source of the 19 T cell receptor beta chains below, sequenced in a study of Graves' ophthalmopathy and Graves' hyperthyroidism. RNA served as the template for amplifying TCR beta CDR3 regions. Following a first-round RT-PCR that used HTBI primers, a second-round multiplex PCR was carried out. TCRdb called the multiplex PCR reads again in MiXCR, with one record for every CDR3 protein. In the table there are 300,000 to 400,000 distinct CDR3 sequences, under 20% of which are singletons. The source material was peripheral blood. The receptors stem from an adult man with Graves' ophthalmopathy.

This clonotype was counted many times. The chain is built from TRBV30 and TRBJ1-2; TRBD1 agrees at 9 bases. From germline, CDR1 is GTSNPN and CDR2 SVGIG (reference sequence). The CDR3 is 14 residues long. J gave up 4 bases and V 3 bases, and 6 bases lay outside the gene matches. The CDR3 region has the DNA TGTGCCTGGAGCTGGACAGGGGCCGCCTATGGCTACACCTTC. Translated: CAWSWTGAAYGYTF.

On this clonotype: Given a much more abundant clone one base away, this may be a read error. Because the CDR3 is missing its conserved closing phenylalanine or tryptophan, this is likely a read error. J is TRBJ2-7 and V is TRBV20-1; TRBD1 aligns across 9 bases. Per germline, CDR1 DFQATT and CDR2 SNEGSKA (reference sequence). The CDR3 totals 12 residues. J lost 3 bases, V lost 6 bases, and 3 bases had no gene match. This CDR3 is CSAQGQGYEQYL. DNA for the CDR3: TGCAGTGCCCAGGGACAGGGCTACGAGCAGTACCTC.

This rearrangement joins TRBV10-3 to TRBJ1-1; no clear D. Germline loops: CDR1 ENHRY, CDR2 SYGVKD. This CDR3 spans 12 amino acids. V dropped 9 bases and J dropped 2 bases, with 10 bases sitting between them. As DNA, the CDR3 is TGTGCCATAGCTCCAGGAAACACTGAAGCTTTCTTT. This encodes CAIAPGNTEAFF.

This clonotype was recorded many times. The CDR3 coding sequence is TGCGCCAGCAGCCCCCAAGCGGGGGGGCGGGGGGAGACCCAGTACTTC. Translation gives CASSPQAGGRGETQYF. The genes are TRBV4-3 and TRBJ2-5, with 10 bases aligning to TRBD2. The CDR3 is 16 residues long. The V gene end was trimmed by 4 bases and the J gene end by 5 bases; junction bases not matched to a gene: 10. The germline gives CDR1 LGHNA, CDR2 YSLEER.

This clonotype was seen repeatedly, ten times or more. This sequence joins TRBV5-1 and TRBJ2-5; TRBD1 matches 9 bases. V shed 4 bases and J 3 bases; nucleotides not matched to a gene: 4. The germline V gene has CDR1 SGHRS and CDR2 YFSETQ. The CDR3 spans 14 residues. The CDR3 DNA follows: TGCGCCAGCAGCCCCTGGACAGGGGAAGAGACCCAGTACTTC. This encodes CASSPWTGEETQYF.

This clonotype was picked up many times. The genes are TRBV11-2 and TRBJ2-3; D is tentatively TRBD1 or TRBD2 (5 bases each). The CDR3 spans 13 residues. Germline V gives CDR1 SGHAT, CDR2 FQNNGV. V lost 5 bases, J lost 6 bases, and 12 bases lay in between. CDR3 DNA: TGTGCCAGCAGCCGAAGACGGGACGATACGCAGTATTTT. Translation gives CASSRRRDDTQYF.

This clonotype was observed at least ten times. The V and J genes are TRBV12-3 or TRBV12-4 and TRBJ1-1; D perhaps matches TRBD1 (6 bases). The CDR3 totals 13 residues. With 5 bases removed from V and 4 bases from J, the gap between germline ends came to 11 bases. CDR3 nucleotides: TGTGCCAGCAGTCCGCCGGGGGCCACTGAAGCTTTCTTT. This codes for CASSPPGATEAFF.

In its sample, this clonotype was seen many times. The DNA for the CDR3 is TGTGCCAGCAGTTACGCGGTAGGTTACGAGCAGTACTTC. Amino acids: CASSYAVGYEQYF. This chain connects TRBV7-3 to TRBJ2-7; D gene ambiguous. Germline lookup yields CDR1 SGHTA and CDR2 FQGTGA. There are 13 residues in the CDR3. Trimming shortened V by 6 bases and J by 4 bases, and 13 bases separated the two germline ends.

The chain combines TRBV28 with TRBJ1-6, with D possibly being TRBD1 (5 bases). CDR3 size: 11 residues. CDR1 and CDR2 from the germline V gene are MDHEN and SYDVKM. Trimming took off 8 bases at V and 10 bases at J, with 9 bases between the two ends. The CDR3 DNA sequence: TGTGCCAGCGGGACGGAGTCACCCCTCCACTTT. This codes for CASGTESPLHF.

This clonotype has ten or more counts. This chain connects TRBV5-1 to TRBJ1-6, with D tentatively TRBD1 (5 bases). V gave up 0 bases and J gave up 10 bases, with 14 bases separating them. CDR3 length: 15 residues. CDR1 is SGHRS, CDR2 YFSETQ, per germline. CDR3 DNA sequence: TGCGCCAGCAGCTTGGACAGGTTTGGAATATCACCCCTCCACTTT. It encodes CASSLDRFGISPLHF.

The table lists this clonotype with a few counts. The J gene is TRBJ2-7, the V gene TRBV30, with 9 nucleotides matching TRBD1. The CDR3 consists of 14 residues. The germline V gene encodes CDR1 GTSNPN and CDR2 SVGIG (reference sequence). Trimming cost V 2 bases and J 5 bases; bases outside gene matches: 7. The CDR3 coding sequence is TGTGCCTGGAGTCGAGAGGACAGGGGCCACGAGCAGTACTTC. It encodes CAWSREDRGHEQYF.

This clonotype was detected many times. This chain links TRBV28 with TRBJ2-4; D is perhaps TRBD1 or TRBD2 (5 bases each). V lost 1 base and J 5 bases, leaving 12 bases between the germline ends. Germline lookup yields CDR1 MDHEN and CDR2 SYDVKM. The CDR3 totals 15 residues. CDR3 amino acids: CASSLFGGIQNIQYF. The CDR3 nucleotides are TGTGCCAGCAGTTTATTTGGGGGTATCCAAAACATTCAGTACTTC.

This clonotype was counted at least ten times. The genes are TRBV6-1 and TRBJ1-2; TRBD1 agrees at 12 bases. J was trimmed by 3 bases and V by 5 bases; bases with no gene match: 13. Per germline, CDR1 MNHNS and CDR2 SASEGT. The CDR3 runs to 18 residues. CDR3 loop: CASSQRRSGTGGHYGYTF. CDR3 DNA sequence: TGTGCCAGCAGTCAACGACGATCCGGGACAGGGGGCCACTATGGCTACACCTTC.

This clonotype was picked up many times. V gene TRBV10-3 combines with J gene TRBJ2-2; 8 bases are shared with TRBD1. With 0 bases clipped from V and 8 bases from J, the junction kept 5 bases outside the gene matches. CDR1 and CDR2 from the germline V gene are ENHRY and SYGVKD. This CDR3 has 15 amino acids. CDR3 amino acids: CAISESDRVTGELFF. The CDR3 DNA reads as TGTGCCATCAGTGAGTCGGACAGGGTAACTGGGGAGCTGTTTTTT.

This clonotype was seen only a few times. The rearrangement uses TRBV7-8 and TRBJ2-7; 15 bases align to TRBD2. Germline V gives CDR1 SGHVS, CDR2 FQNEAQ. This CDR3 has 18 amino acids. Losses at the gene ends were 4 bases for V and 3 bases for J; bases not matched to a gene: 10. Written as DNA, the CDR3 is TGTGCCAGCAGCTCAAGGACTAGCGGGGGGGCCCAGGTCTACGAGCAGTACTTC. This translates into CASSSRTSGGAQVYEQYF.

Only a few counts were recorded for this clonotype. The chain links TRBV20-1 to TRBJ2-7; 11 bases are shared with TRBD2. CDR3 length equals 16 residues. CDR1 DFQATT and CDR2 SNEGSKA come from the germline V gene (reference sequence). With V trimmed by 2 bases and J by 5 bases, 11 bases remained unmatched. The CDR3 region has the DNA TGCAGTGCTAGAAAGGGGGTAGCGGGAGGGTCTGACGAGCAGTACTTC. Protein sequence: CSARKGVAGGSDEQYF.

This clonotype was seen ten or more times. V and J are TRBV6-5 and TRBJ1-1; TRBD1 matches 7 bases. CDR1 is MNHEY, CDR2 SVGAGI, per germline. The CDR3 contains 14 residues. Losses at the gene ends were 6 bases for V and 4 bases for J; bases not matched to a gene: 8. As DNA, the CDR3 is TGTGCCAGCAGGCCGACAGGGATGGGCACTGAAGCTTTCTTT. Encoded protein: CASRPTGMGTEAFF.

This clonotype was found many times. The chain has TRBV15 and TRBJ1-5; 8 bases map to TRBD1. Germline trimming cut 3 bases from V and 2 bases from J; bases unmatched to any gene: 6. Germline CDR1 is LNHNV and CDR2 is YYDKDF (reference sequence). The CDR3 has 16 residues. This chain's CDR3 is CATSRGQTGGNQPQHF. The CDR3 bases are TGTGCCACCAGCAGGGGACAGACAGGGGGCAATCAGCCCCAGCATTTT.

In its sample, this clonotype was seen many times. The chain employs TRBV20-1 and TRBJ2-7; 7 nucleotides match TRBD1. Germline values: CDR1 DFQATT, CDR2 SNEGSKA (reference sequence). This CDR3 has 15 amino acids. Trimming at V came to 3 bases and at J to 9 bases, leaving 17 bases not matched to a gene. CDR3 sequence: CSARSTGTAIRAQYF. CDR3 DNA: TGCAGTGCTAGGTCTACCGGGACAGCTATACGAGCGCAGTACTTC.